A selection of T cell receptor beta chains follows, all from one sample in a study of blood T cells in healthy people across ages. Via MiXCR, TCRdb re-called the 5' RACE reads, giving one row per CDR3 protein. This sample has hundreds of thousands of distinct CDR3 sequences, with 45% to 70% found just once. The sequenced material came from blood. The receptors here all came from a man in his forties or fifties in good health. Each CDR3 is given with its conserved first and last residue. Each record gives: V gene, J gene, clone size, D gene, CDR3 protein, CDR3 DNA. A D gene is named only where the DNA matches it firmly. The size entry is marked missing in some rows and otherwise reads once, few, many or a size class.

TRBV28	TRBJ2-5	few	TRBD1	CASSHRGYEQYF	TGTGCCAGCAGTCACAGGGGCTATGAGCAGTACTTC
TRBV14	TRBJ2-3	few	TRBD1	CASGNRQGADTQYF	TGTGCCAGCGGCAATAGACAGGGAGCAGATACGCAGTATTTT
TRBV7-2	TRBJ2-3	-	TRBD2	CASSFSGGAWDTQYF	TGTGCCAGCAGCTTTAGCGGGGGGGCCTGGGATACGCAGTATTTT
TRBV4-3	TRBJ2-6	-	TRBD1	CASSQVAGTGGAGANVLTF	TGCGCCAGCAGCCAAGTCGCCGGGACAGGGGGCGCTGGGGCCAACGTCCTGACTTTC
TRBV2	TRBJ2-5	-	-	CATGDIWETQYF	TGTGCCACCGGGGACATCTGGGAGACCCAGTACTTC
TRBV18	TRBJ2-1	-	-	CASSPATDVPGNEQFF	TGTGCCAGCTCACCGGCGACAGACGTCCCAGGGAATGAGCAGTTCTTC
TRBV2	TRBJ2-5	many	-	CASRRQTNQETQYF	TGTGCCAGCAGGCGACAGACGAACCAAGAGACCCAGTACTTC
TRBV7-2	TRBJ2-3	-	TRBD2	CASSLSWSGGRKDTQYF	TGTGCCAGCAGCTTATCATGGAGCGGGGGGCGAAAAGATACGCAGTATTTT
TRBV5-4	TRBJ1-2	-	-	CASSLRQLANYGYTF	TGTGCCAGCAGCTTGCGACAGTTAGCTAACTATGGCTACACCTTC
TRBV7-2	TRBJ2-5	-	-	CASSMSATYQETQYF	TGTGCCAGCAGTATGTCCGCGACATATCAAGAGACCCAGTACTTC
TRBV3-1	TRBJ2-7	few	TRBD1	CASSPRDRGPYEQYF	TGTGCCAGCAGCCCCCGGGACAGGGGGCCTTACGAGCAGTACTTC
TRBV20-1	TRBJ2-7	-	-	CSARDPQTSYEQYF	TGCAGTGCTAGAGACCCACAGACCTCCTACGAGCAGTACTTC
TRBV20-1	TRBJ2-3	-	-	CSAVLVGGSDTQYF	TGCAGTGCTGTGTTGGTTGGGGGGTCAGATACGCAGTATTTT
TRBV28	TRBJ2-1	once	TRBD2	CASSLQREEGEQFF	TGTGCCAGCAGTTTACAGCGGGAGGAGGGTGAGCAGTTCTTC
TRBV2	TRBJ2-5	-	TRBD1	CASRWTGGGQETQYF	TGTGCCAGCAGATGGACAGGGGGAGGGCAAGAGACCCAGTACTTC
TRBV20-1	TRBJ1-5	-	-	CSVTPFYSNQPQHF	TGCAGCGTGACTCCATTCTATAGCAATCAGCCCCAGCATTTT
TRBV14	TRBJ2-3	many	-	CASSRVGGPGDTQYF	TGTGCCAGCAGCCGCGTGGGGGGGCCGGGAGATACGCAGTATTTT
TRBV24-1	TRBJ2-3	-	-	CATSDGETSTDTQYF	TGTGCCACCAGTGACGGTGAGACGAGCACAGATACGCAGTATTTT
TRBV20-1	TRBJ2-5	-	TRBD2	CSAAGERQETQYF	TGCAGTGCTGCGGGGGAGAGGCAAGAGACCCAGTACTTC
TRBV21-1	TRBJ2-1	-	-	CASSKARRGRDNEQFF	TGTGCCAGCAGCAAAGCGCGTCGCGGGAGGGACAATGAGCAGTTCTTC
TRBV3-1	TRBJ2-5	-	-	CASSQGGTEETQYF	TGTGCCAGCAGCCAAGGCGGGACTGAAGAGACCCAGTACTTC
TRBV6-2/TRBV6-3	TRBJ2-5	-	-	CASSVQGRGETQYF	TGTGCCAGCAGTGTCCAGGGTCGAGGGGAGACCCAGTACTTC
TRBV2	TRBJ1-4	-	-	CASSEWSIEKLFF	TGTGCCAGCAGTGAATGGTCTATTGAAAAACTGTTTTTT